Listed here are 13 T cell receptor beta chains from one sample, sequenced in a study of T cells in Graves' hyperthyroidism and ophthalmopathy. Regions amplified from RNA transcripts were the TCR beta CDR3 regions. When the TCR CDR3 underwent first-round RT-PCR, the HTBI primer set was used. MiXCR, run by TCRdb on the multiplex PCR reads, gives a single entry per CDR3 protein. The sample yields about 340,000 distinct CDR3 sequences, roughly a fifth seen once. The sequenced material came from blood. These receptors were obtained from a woman aged 50 to 65 with Graves' hyperthyroidism.

This clonotype has at least ten counts. The J gene is TRBJ2-7, the V gene TRBV20-1; 10 bases align to TRBD1. This CDR3 region has 13 residues. The germline gives CDR1 DFQATT, CDR2 SNEGSKA (reference sequence). With V trimmed by 7 bases and J by 6 bases, 9 bases remained unmatched. CDR3 amino acids: CSVGQGLSGEQYF. The DNA for the CDR3 is TGCAGTGTGGGACAGGGGCTATCCGGCGAGCAGTACTTC.

In this sample, this clonotype turned up once. This chain connects TRBV6-2 or TRBV6-3 to TRBJ2-3; D unresolved. V was pared by 0 bases and J by 6 bases, with 16 bases between. The germline V gene has CDR1 MNHEY and CDR2 SVGEGT. This CDR3 comprises 16 residues. CDR3 coding DNA: TGTGCCAGCAGTTACTCGAGAAGAAATGTACTCGATACGCAGTATTTT. Translated, it gives CASSYSRRNVLDTQYF.

This clonotype has a count of ten or more. This rearrangement joins TRBV10-2 to TRBJ2-3; D tentatively fits TRBD1 or TRBD2 (5 bases each). Per the germline V gene, CDR1 is WSHSY and CDR2 is SAAADI. The CDR3 contains 12 residues. The V end was cut by 8 bases, the J end by 10 bases, with 16 bases between. CDR3 DNA: TGCGCCAGCGGGGGATTTAGTTGGCCGCAGTATTTT. Its protein product is CASGGFSWPQYF.

In this sample, this clonotype turned up many times. This sequence joins TRBV3-1 and TRBJ2-1, with a weak D call TRBD2 (6 bases). Germline V gene sequence: CDR1 LGHDT, CDR2 YNNKEL (reference sequence). This CDR3 spans 17 amino acids. Trimming stripped 0 bases from V and 4 bases from J, with 16 bases between. CDR3 sequence reads: CASSQEPGLNTYNEQFF. CDR3 DNA: TGTGCCAGCAGCCAAGAACCGGGACTGAATACTTACAATGAGCAGTTCTTC.

There are many counts of this clonotype. V usage is TRBV5-1 and J usage is TRBJ1-1, with D hard to call. V was cut by 4 bases and J by 6 bases, with 13 bases left in between. Germline CDR1 is SGHRS and CDR2 is YFSETQ. The CDR3 has 13 residues. CDR3 DNA sequence: TGCGCCAGCAGCACAGAGTGGAGCGCTGAAGCTTTCTTT. This encodes CASSTEWSAEAFF.

This clonotype was observed a few times. The V call is TRBV5-1, the J call TRBJ2-3; D possibly corresponds to TRBD2 (6 bases). The CDR3 has 13 amino acids. In germline, CDR1 is SGHRS, CDR2 YFSETQ. V lost 7 bases to trimming and J lost 6 bases, with 15 bases between them. The CDR3 reads CASFRDSLDTQYF. CDR3 nucleotide sequence: TGCGCCAGCTTCCGGGACTCCTTGGATACGCAGTATTTT.

At least ten counts were recorded for this clonotype. The V and J genes are TRBV7-3 and TRBJ2-3; D unresolved. Germline lookup yields CDR1 SGHTA and CDR2 FQGTGA. The CDR3 is 14 amino acids. Trimming left V 5 bases short and J 4 bases short, with 13 bases between. The CDR3 region is CASSQRRASDTQYF. The CDR3 DNA follows: TGTGCCAGCAGCCAGCGTCGGGCGTCAGATACGCAGTATTTT.

In its sample, this clonotype was seen many times. This chain links TRBV20-1 with TRBJ1-3; D is ambiguous. Trimming stripped 0 bases from V and 0 bases from J, with 12 bases between. CDR1 is DFQATT and CDR2 is SNEGSKA in the germline V gene (reference sequence). There are 16 residues in the CDR3. CDR3 residues: CSARDGGVSSGNTIYF. The CDR3 coding sequence is TGCAGTGCTAGAGATGGCGGAGTTAGCTCTGGAAACACCATATATTTT.

The chain combines TRBV20-1 with TRBJ2-7; the match to TRBD2 covers 7 bases. CDR3 size: 13 residues. Germline CDR1 DFQATT, CDR2 SNEGSKA (reference sequence). Losses at the gene ends were 6 bases for V and 2 bases for J; bases not matched to a gene: 7. The CDR3 DNA reads TGCAGTGCCCCCGGGCGGGGGACCTACGAGCAGTACTTC. As protein: CSAPGRGTYEQYF.

The table lists this clonotype with many counts. This chain connects TRBV6-1 to TRBJ1-6; 7 bases are a match to TRBD1. CDR1 is MNHNS and CDR2 is SASEGT in the germline V gene. V shed 6 bases and J 0 bases; nucleotides not matched to a gene: 2. The CDR3 extends over 15 amino acids. CDR3 bases: TGTGCCAGCAGGCGACAGGGCTCCTATAATTCACCCCTCCACTTT. Its protein is CASRRQGSYNSPLHF.

This clonotype was counted a few times. The rearrangement joins TRBV6-1 to TRBJ2-7, with 8 positions matching TRBD1. The V gene end was trimmed by 5 bases and the J gene end by 4 bases; junction bases not matched to a gene: 7. In germline, CDR1 is MNHNS, CDR2 SASEGT. The CDR3 is 14 residues long. This CDR3 is CASSPRTGPYEQYF. The DNA of the CDR3 is TGTGCCAGCAGTCCTAGGACAGGGCCGTACGAGCAGTACTTC.

This clonotype was seen repeatedly, ten times or more. V is TRBV12-3 or TRBV12-4 and J is TRBJ1-6, with D unresolved. V shed 3 bases and J shed 7 bases, with 7 bases lying between them. The CDR3 covers 13 residues. In nucleotides, the CDR3 is TGTGCCAGCAGTTTCCGGGAAAATTCACCCCTCCACTTT. Protein: CASSFRENSPLHF.

The count of this clonotype is one. The chain uses TRBV20-1 and TRBJ2-7; perhaps TRBD1 as D (5 bases). Germline loops: CDR1 DFQATT, CDR2 SNEGSKA (reference sequence). V was trimmed by 4 bases and J by 3 bases, leaving 13 bases between them. This CDR3 contains 13 residues. CDR3 region: CSAIGLRVYEQYF. The CDR3 DNA follows: TGCAGTGCTATAGGGCTCAGGGTCTACGAGCAGTACTTC.